Each of the 3 T cell receptor beta chains below was sequenced from the same sample in a study of early T cells in non-severe SARS-CoV-2 infection. TCRdb re-called the 5' RACE reads through MiXCR, storing one row per CDR3 protein. The sample lists over 75,000 distinct CDR3 sequences; under 15% were seen once. Sequencing was done on a sample of whole blood. The receptors were sampled from an adult who was a healthcare worker with PCR-confirmed SARS-CoV-2 infection or an uninfected control (not recorded which).

This clonotype was picked up a small number of times. This chain links TRBV7-9 with TRBJ2-7, with D maybe TRBD2 (5 bases). The CDR3 length is 14 residues. Per germline, CDR1 SEHNR and CDR2 FQNEAQ (reference sequence). Trimming took off 10 bases at V and 6 bases at J, with 22 bases between the two ends. The CDR3 nucleotides read TGTGCCATCGAAATATCGGGGTCAGGCGGCGAGCAGTACTTC. It yields the protein CAIEISGSGGEQYF.

This chain connects TRBV5-6 to TRBJ2-5; 10 bases agree with TRBD2. Losses at the gene ends were 4 bases for V and 3 bases for J; bases not matched to a gene: 9. The CDR3 has 16 residues. The germline gives CDR1 SGHDT, CDR2 YYEEEE. In DNA, the CDR3 is TGTGCCAGCAGCCGTCAGGGACTAGCGAGTAAAGAGACCCAGTACTTC. This gives the protein CASSRQGLASKETQYF.

This clonotype occurred a few times. The rearrangement joins TRBV2 to TRBJ1-2; D is undetermined. With 3 bases removed from V and 3 bases from J, the gap between germline ends came to 14 bases. Germline CDR1 is SNHLY and CDR2 is FYNNEI. This CDR3 contains 15 residues. In DNA form, the CDR3 reads TGTGCCAGCAGTGACCCCCTAGTGGGGTACTATGGCTACACCTTC. Translating gives CASSDPLVGYYGYTF.